Listed below are T cell receptor beta chains from one sample, sequenced in a study of graft-versus-host responses after intestinal transplantation. These receptors lack a known antigen. Assay used: immunoSEQ multiplex PCR; TCRdb lists only in-frame clones, some missing. This table has over 100,000 clones, approximately 92% appearing once. The sequences come from unstimulated CD4+ T cells sorted from spleen or lymph node cells, collected before intestinal transplant. The source is a human donor who received an intestinal transplant. Each CDR3 is given with its conserved first and last residue. The D gene is left open where the match is weak. The size field is filled for only some rows; it gives once, few, many or a size class.

TRBJ1-4 | TRBV4-1 | 16 | NA | NA | TGCGCCAGCAGCCAAGGAAGGGACGGCGTTAATGAAAAACTGTTTTTT | CASSQGRDGVNEKLFF
TRBJ2-2 | TRBV5-1 | 14 | NA | NA | TGCGCCAGCACCCAGGGGTCTAACACCGGGGAGCTGTTTTTT | CASTQGSNTGELFF
TRBJ2-7 | TRBV27 | 14 | NA | NA | TGTGCCAGCAGTCCCCGACAGGCGGTCTACGAGCAGTACTTC | CASSPRQAVYEQYF
TRBJ1-4 | TRBV19 | 14 | NA | NA | TGTGCCAGTAGTCCCCCTGGGGTAGCCGAAAAACTGTTTTTT | CASSPPGVAEKLFF
TRBJ2-4 | TRBV5-1 | 15 | NA | NA | TGCGCCAGCAGCTCCGGGACACCGGTCGCCAACATTCAGTACTTC | CASSSGTPVANIQYF
TRBJ2-7 | TRBV7-9 | 15 | NA | NA | TGTGCCAGCAGCTTAGCCCGGGACTCCACCTACGAGCAGTACTTC | CASSLARDSTYEQYF
TRBJ2-5 | TRBV9 | 14 | NA | TRBD1 | TGTGCCAGCAGCGCAGGACAGGGTCAAGAGACCCAGTACTTC | CASSAGQGQETQYF
TRBJ1-1 | TRBV7-9 | 14 | NA | NA | TGTGCCAGCAGCTTAGAGTTGAAGGGCAGCGAAGCTTTCTTT | CASSLELKGSEAFF
TRBJ2-3 | TRBV7-9 | 14 | NA | NA | TGTGCCAGCAGCTCCTCAGCCGGTACAGATACGCAGTATTTT | CASSSSAGTDTQYF
TRBJ2-3 | TRBV7-3 | 15 | NA | TRBD2 | TGTGCCAGCAGCTCCATAGCGGGAGTAACAGATACGCAGTATTTT | CASSSIAGVTDTQYF
TRBJ2-7 | TRBV28 | 15 | NA | NA | TGTGCCAGCAGTTCCGGGGCCGTCAGCTCCTACGAGCAGTACTTC | CASSSGAVSSYEQYF
TRBJ1-2 | TRBV6-6 | 14 | NA | NA | TGTGCCAGCAGTCGCCCCCGAGACAACTATGGCTACACCTTC | CASSRPRDNYGYTF
TRBJ2-7 | TRBV30 | 13 | NA | NA | TGTGCCTGGAGTGTAGTTAGCGGCCCCAAGCAGTACTTC | CAWSVVSGPKQYF
TRBJ1-2 | TRBV18 | 15 | NA | NA | TGTGCCAGCTCACCAGAGGGGCAACTTAACTATGGCTACACCTTC | CASSPEGQLNYGYTF
TRBJ1-1 | TRBV10-3 | 12 | NA | NA | TGTGCCATCAGAGAATATGAAGCTGAAGCTTTCTTT | CAIREYEAEAFF
TRBJ2-7 | TRBV5-1 | 15 | NA | TRBD2 | TGCGCCAGCAGCCCCCGACTAGCGGACTCCTACGAGCAGTACTTC | CASSPRLADSYEQYF
TRBJ2-7 | TRBV9 | 15 | once | TRBD1 | TGTGCCAGCAGCGTAGCGGGGACAGGGAACCACGAGCAGTACTTC | CASSVAGTGNHEQYF
TRBJ1-4 | TRBV27 | 13 | NA | TRBD1 | TGTGCCAGTCACAGGGGGCCCAATGAAAAACTGTTTTTT | CASHRGPNEKLFF
TRBJ2-7 | TRBV10-2 | 16 | NA | NA | TGCGCCAGCGAATCATCTCGCAACCTAGCGTCCCACGAGCAGTACTTC | CASESSRNLASHEQYF
TRBJ2-2 | TRBV19 | 14 | NA | NA | TGTGCCAGTAGTCCGCAGAGGAACACCGGGGAGCTGTTTTTT | CASSPQRNTGELFF
TRBJ1-4 | TRBV19 | 13 | NA | TRBD1 | TGTGCCAGTAGGGACAGGGGGCTAGAAAAACTGTTTTTT | CASRDRGLEKLFF
TRBJ2-7 | TRBV10-3 | 15 | NA | NA | TGTGCCATCAGTGAGTCTCTAGCTGCCACCTACGAGCAGTACTTC | CAISESLAATYEQYF
TRBJ1-5 | TRBV30 | 15 | NA | NA | TGTGCCTGGAGTGTACCTGGGACGGCTCGTCAGCCCCAGCATTTT | CAWSVPGTARQPQHF
TRBJ2-7 | TRBV27 | 13 | once | NA | TGTGCCAGCAGTTTCCCGTTGAGCTCCGAGCAGTACTTC | CASSFPLSSEQYF
TRBJ1-2 | TRBV10-3 | 13 | NA | NA | TGTGCCATCAGTAACAGGGCGACGTATGGCTACACCTTC | CAISNRATYGYTF
TRBJ2-2 | TRBV19 | 15 | NA | TRBD2 | TGTGCCAGTACCACTAGCGCTCTGAACACCGGGGAGCTGTTTTTT | CASTTSALNTGELFF
TRBJ2-6 | TRBV28 | 14 | NA | NA | TGTGCCAGCAGTCGAATATCTGGGGCCAACGTCCTGACTTTC | CASSRISGANVLTF
TRBJ2-7 | TRBV5-1 | 16 | NA | NA | TGCGCCAGCAGCTTGGCCTCGGGGACTCTCTCCTACGAGCAGTACTTC | CASSLASGTLSYEQYF
TRBJ2-1 | TRBV5-1 | 14 | NA | TRBD2 | TGCGCCAGCAGCATAGGGACTAGCTACCACGAGCAGTTCTTC | CASSIGTSYHEQFF
TRBJ2-3 | TRBV4-1 | 12 | NA | NA | TGCGCCAGCAGCCAACACACAGATACGCAGTATTTT | CASSQHTDTQYF
TRBJ2-7 | TRBV4-1 | 17 | NA | NA | TGCGCCAGCAGCCAAGAAAGGTCGCAGGCCTTCCTATACGAGCAGTACTTC | CASSQERSQAFLYEQYF
TRBJ1-3 | TRBV5-6 | 17 | NA | NA | TGTGCCAGCAGCTTGGGCTGGGGGCACTTCTCTGGAAACACCATATATTTT | CASSLGWGHFSGNTIYF
TRBJ2-1 | TRBV25-1 | 11 | NA | TRBD1 | TGTGCCAGCAGCAGGGGGAATGAGCAGTTCTTC | CASSRGNEQFF
TRBJ2-5 | TRBV2 | 13 | NA | NA | TGTGCCAGGGGCGGGACACACCAAGAGACCCAGTACTTC | CARGGTHQETQYF
TRBJ2-3 | TRBV27 | 15 | NA | NA | TGTGCCAGCAGTAGGACGGTTGATAGCACAGATACGCAGTATTTT | CASSRTVDSTDTQYF
TRBJ2-1 | TRBV30 | 14 | NA | TRBD2 | TGTGCCTGGGCATCTAGCGGGAGTAGAGGTGAGCAGTTCTTC | CAWASSGSRGEQFF
TRBJ1-1 | TRBV30 | 14 | NA | NA | TGTGCCTGGAGTGTCTGGGGACTAAACACTGAAGCTTTCTTT | CAWSVWGLNTEAFF
TRBJ2-2 | TRBV28 | 16 | NA | TRBD1 | TGTGCCAGCAGTTTCCTCGGGACAGCAAACACCGGGGAGCTGTTTTTT | CASSFLGTANTGELFF
TRBJ2-7 | TRBV5-1 | 15 | NA | NA | TGCGCCAGCAGCTTGGTGTCCATGAGCTCCTACGAGCAGTACTTC | CASSLVSMSSYEQYF
TRBJ2-7 | TRBV5-1 | 13 | NA | NA | TGCGCCAGCACCCCGGGTGGAAACTACGAGCAGTACTTC | CASTPGGNYEQYF
TRBJ2-7 | TRBV5-4 | 13 | NA | NA | TGTGCCAGCAGCGACCGGGGTGTGGACGAGCAGTACTTC | CASSDRGVDEQYF
TRBJ1-1 | TRBV19 | 13 | NA | NA | TGTGCCAGTAGTCCAGGGGCGAACACTGAAGCTTTCTTT | CASSPGANTEAFF
TRBJ2-1 | TRBV21-1 | 15 | NA | NA | TGTGCCAGCAGCAAAAAGGGACTAGCGGGTAATGAGCAGTTCTTC | CASSKKGLAGNEQFF
TRBJ2-7 | TRBV6-1 | 12 | NA | TRBD2 | TGTGCCAGCAGACAATCTAGCGGGCGCGGGGACTTC | CASRQSSGRGDF
TRBJ2-7 | TRBV14 | 15 | NA | TRBD1 | TGTGCCAGCAGCCAAGGGACAGGGGTTTCCTACGAGCAGTACTTC | CASSQGTGVSYEQYF
TRBJ2-3 | TRBV5-1 | 17 | NA | TRBD2 | TGCGCCAGCAGCCCCCGTCTTAGCGGGAGGGGGTCAGATACGCAGTATTTT | CASSPRLSGRGSDTQYF
TRBJ2-5 | TRBV18 | 12 | NA | NA | TGTGCCAGCTCACCAATCAGTGGGGGTGAGGACTTC | CASSPISGGEDF
TRBJ1-4 | TRBV2 | 18 | NA | TRBD1 | TGTGCCAGCAGTGGTTTTTGGGACAGGGTGCGAGCTAATGAAAAACTGTTTTTT | CASSGFWDRVRANEKLFF
TRBJ2-1 | TRBV15 | 13 | NA | NA | TGTGCCACCAACTACGGCTCCTACAATGAGCAGTTCTTC | CATNYGSYNEQFF
TRBJ1-1 | TRBV30 | 12 | NA | NA | TGTGCCTGGAGTCCCCCCAGGCGTGAAGCTTTCTTT | CAWSPPRREAFF
TRBJ1-2 | TRBV5-1 | 13 | NA | NA | TGCGCCAGCAGCTTGGCGGCAGTCTATGGCTACACCTTC | CASSLAAVYGYTF
TRBJ2-1 | TRBV10-3 | 18 | NA | TRBD2 | TGTGCCATCAGTGATCCGGGACTAGCAAAGGCTTCCTACAATGAGCAGTTCTTC | CAISDPGLAKASYNEQFF
TRBJ2-1 | TRBV10-1 | 11 | NA | NA | TGCGCCAGCAGTGACAAAGTTGAGCAGTTCTTC | CASSDKVEQFF
TRBJ2-5 | TRBV11-3 | 16 | NA | TRBD2 | TGTGCCAGCAGCTTATCTCGGAGCGGGAGTTCAGAGACCCAGTACTTC | CASSLSRSGSSETQYF
TRBJ2-7 | TRBV28 | 12 | once | NA | TGTGCCAGCAGTGTAACCTCCTACGAGCAGTACTTC | CASSVTSYEQYF
TRBJ2-1 | TRBV5-1 | 12 | NA | NA | TGCGCCAGCAGCTTCGGAGAGGGTGAGCAGTTCTTC | CASSFGEGEQFF
TRBJ1-2 | TRBV5-4 | 13 | few | TRBD1 | TGTGCCAGCAGCTCCACAGGGGCGCGAGGCTACACCTTC | CASSSTGARGYTF